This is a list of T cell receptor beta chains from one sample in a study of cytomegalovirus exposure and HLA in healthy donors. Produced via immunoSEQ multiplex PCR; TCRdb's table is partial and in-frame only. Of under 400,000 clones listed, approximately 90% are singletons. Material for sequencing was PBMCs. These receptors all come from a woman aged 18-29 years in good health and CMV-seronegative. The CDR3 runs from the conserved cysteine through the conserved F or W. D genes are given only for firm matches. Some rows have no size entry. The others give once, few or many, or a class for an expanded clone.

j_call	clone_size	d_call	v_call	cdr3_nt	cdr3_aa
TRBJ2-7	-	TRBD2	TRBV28	TGTGCCAGCAGGCGGGGGGGGTCCTACGAGCAGTACTTC	CASRRGGSYEQYF
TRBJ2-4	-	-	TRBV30	TGTGCCTGGAGTGTACCCGGGGGAACCAAAAACATTCAGTACTTC	CAWSVPGGTKNIQYF
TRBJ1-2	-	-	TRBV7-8	TGTGCCAGCAGCTTATCAGGGGAGTATGGCTACACCTTC	CASSLSGEYGYTF
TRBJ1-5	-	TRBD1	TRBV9	TGTGCCAGCAGCGTAGAGGGGGCTAGCAATCAGCCCCAGCATTTT	CASSVEGASNQPQHF
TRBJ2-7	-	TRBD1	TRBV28	TGTGCCAGCAGTCCGACCCTGACAGGGTTGAGAGACAGGGGATACGAGCAGTACTTC	CASSPTLTGLRDRGYEQYF
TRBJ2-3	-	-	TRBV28	TGTGCCAGCAGTCAATTGGGGGCAGGGAGCACAGATACGCAGTATTTT	CASSQLGAGSTDTQYF
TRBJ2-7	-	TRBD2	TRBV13	TGTGCCAGCAGTTTACGGGGGGGCAGCGAGCAGTACTTC	CASSLRGGSEQYF
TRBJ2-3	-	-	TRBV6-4	TGTGCCAGCAGTGACTCGGGCGGACACACAGATACGCAGTATTTT	CASSDSGGHTDTQYF
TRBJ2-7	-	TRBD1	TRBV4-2	TGTGCCAGCAGCCAAGACCGGACAGGGCGAGTTTTTTCCTACGAGCAGTACTTC	CASSQDRTGRVFSYEQYF
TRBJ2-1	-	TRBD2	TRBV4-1	TGCGCCAGCAGCCAAGGACTAGCGAAGAGCTCCTACAATGAGCAGTTCTTC	CASSQGLAKSSYNEQFF
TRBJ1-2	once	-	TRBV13	TGTGCCAGTCAACCCGGTGTCGGGGGGAGCGGTGGCTACACCTTC	CASQPGVGGSGGYTF
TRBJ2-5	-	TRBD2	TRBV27	TGTGCCAGCAGCCCCGGGACTAGCGGGAGAGGAGAGACCCAGTACTTC	CASSPGTSGRGETQYF
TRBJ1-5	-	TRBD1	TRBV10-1	TGCGCCAGCAGTGAGGGACCAGGGGGCCCCTCAAATCAGCCCCAGCATTTT	CASSEGPGGPSNQPQHF
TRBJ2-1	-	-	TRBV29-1	TGCAGCGTTGAACTCTACAATGAGCAGTTCTTC	CSVELYNEQFF